This entry concerns a single T cell receptor (beta chain). The antigen remains unidentified. These data come from a study of T-cell reconstitution after alpha-beta-depleted transplantation in children. General study points: From newly produced T cells came most of the T-cell counts and diversity one year after transplant. Some patients' high day-60 TCRbeta diversity was attributed to recipient cells surviving conditioning.

Looked up from germline, CDR1 is SGHRS and CDR2 is YFSETQ. V shed 0 bases and J 2 bases; nucleotides not matched to a gene: 3. This CDR3 is 15 amino acids long. Unique molecular identifiers were incorporated when the TCRbeta library was constructed. Via MiXCR, TCRdb re-called the PCR reads, giving one row per CDR3 protein. The table records hundreds of thousands of distinct CDR3 sequences, 10% to 15% of them present only once. The source of this sequence is a girl aged 2-15 years with congenital amegakaryocytic thrombocytopenia, due to receive a stem cell transplant. The rearrangement joins TRBV5-1 to TRBJ1-1; 8 nucleotides line up with TRBD1. Sequenced material: PBMCs, taken before TCRalphabeta/CD19-depleted stem cell transplant. The CDR3 DNA reads as TGCGCCAGCAGCTTGGATCCAGGGGGCAACACTGAAGCTTTCTTT. This gives the protein CASSLDPGGNTEAFF.